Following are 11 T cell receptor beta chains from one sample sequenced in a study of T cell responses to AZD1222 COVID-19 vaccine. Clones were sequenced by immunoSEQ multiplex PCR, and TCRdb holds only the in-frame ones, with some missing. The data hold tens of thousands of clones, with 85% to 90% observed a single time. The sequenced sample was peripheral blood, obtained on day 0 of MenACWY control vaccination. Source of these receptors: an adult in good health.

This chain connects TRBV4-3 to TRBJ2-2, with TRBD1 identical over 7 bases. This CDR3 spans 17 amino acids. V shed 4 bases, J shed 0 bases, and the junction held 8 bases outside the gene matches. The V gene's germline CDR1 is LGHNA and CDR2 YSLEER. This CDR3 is CASSPSLDRSNTGELFF. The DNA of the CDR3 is TGCGCCAGCAGCCCCTCCCTGGACAGGTCGAACACCGGGGAGCTGTTTTTT.

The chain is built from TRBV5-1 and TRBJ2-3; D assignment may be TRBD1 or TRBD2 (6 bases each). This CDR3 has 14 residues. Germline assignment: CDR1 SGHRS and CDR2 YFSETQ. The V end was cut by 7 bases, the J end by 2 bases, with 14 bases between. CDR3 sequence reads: CASAQGTYTDTQYF. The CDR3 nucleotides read TGCGCCAGCGCTCAGGGGACTTACACAGATACGCAGTATTTT.

CDR3 sequence (DNA): TGTGCCAGCAGCTTACGACTAGCGGGAAACACCGGGGAGCTGTTTTTT. This gives the protein CASSLRLAGNTGELFF. The chain links TRBV7-2 to TRBJ2-2, with 11 nucleotides matching TRBD2. From germline, CDR1 is SGHTA and CDR2 FQGNSA. This CDR3 is built from 16 residues. Germline trimming cut 2 bases from V and 2 bases from J; bases unmatched to any gene: 1. Full variable domain (outside the CDR3, taken from reference TRBV7-2 and TRBJ2-2): GAGVSQSPSNKVTEKGKDVELRCDPISGHTALYWYRQSLGQGLEFLIYFQGNSAPDKSGLPSDRFSAERTGGSVSTLTIQRTQQEDSAVYLCASSLRLAGNTGELFFGEGSRLTVL.

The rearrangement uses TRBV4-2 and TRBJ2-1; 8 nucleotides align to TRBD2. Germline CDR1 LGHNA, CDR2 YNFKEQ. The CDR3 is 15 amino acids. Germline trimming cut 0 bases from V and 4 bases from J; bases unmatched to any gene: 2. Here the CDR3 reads CASSQELADYNEQFF. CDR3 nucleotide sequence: TGTGCCAGCAGCCAAGAACTAGCGGATTACAATGAGCAGTTCTTC.

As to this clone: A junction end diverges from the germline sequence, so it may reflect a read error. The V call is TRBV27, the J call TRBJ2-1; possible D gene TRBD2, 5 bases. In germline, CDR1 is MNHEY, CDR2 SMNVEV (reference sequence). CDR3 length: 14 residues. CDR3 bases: TGTGCCAGCAGTTTTGGAGGAACCATATACCCCACGCTCTTC. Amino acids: CASSFGGTIYPTLF.

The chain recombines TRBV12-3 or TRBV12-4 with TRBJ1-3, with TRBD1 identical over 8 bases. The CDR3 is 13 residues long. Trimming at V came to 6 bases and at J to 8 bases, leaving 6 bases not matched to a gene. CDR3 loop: CASRPGGGHTIYF. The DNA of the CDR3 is TGTGCCAGCAGACCAGGGGGCGGTCACACCATATATTTT.

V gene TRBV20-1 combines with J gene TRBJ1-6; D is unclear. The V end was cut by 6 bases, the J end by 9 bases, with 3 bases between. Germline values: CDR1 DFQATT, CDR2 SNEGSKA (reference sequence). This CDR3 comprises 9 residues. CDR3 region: CSAGSPLHF. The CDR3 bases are TGCAGTGCGGGTTCACCCCTCCACTTT.

CDR3: CAWSKQGGSNQPQHF. DNA for the CDR3: TGTGCCTGGAGTAAACAGGGTGGAAGCAATCAGCCCCAGCATTTT. The rearrangement uses TRBV30 and TRBJ1-5; tentative D call: TRBD1 (6 bases). V shed 2 bases and J shed 1 base, with 12 bases lying between them. The CDR3 is made up of 15 amino acids. The germline CDR1 and CDR2 sequences are GTSNPN and SVGIG (reference sequence).

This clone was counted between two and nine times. The CDR3 loop reads CASSLSSSTDTQYF. Written as DNA, the CDR3 is TGTGCCAGCAGTTTAAGCTCTAGCACAGATACGCAGTATTTT. This chain links TRBV27 with TRBJ2-3; no definite D call. V was pared by 2 bases and J by 0 bases, with 6 bases between. This CDR3 has 14 residues. Germline CDR1 and CDR2: MNHEY and SMNVEV (reference sequence).

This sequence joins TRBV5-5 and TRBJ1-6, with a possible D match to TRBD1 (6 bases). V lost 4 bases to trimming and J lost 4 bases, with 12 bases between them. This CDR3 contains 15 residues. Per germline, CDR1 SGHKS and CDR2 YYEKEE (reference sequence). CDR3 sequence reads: CASSQGQGYNSPLHF. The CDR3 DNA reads TGTGCCAGCAGCCAGGGGCAGGGATATAATTCACCCCTCCACTTT.

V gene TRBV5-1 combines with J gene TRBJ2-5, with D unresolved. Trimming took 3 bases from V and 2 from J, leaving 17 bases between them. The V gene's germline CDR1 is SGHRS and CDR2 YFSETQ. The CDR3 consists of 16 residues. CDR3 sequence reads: CASSSDVIGVQETQYF. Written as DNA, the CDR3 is TGCGCCAGCAGCTCGGATGTTATTGGGGTTCAAGAGACCCAGTACTTC.